The present TCR beta chain was sequenced within a study of cytotoxic CD8 clonotypes in ibrutinib-treated CLL. Method: immunoSEQ multiplex PCR; TCRdb's copy keeps in-frame clones and lacks some. The table shows some 120,000 clones, with approximately 81% occurring only once. This CDR3 comprises 15 residues. V lost 1 base and J 8 bases, leaving 12 bases between the germline ends. Germline assignment: CDR1 SEHNR and CDR2 FQNEAQ (reference sequence). This receptor was obtained from a human donor with chronic lymphocytic leukemia. The specimen was PBMCs, collected after 24 months of ibrutinib treatment. V usage is TRBV7-9 and J usage is TRBJ1-6; no firm D call. In nucleotides, the CDR3 is TGTGCCAGCAGCTTAGTTCCGGCCGGTTATTCACCCCTCCACTTT. Amino acids: CASSLVPAGYSPLHF. Filled out from reference TRBV7-9 and TRBJ1-6, the complete variable domain reads DTGVSQNPRHKITKRGQNVTFRCDPISEHNRLYWYRQTLGQGPEFLTYFQNEAQLEKSRLLSDRFSAERPKGSFSTLEIQRTEQGDSAMYLCASSLVPAGYSPLHFGNGTRLTVT.